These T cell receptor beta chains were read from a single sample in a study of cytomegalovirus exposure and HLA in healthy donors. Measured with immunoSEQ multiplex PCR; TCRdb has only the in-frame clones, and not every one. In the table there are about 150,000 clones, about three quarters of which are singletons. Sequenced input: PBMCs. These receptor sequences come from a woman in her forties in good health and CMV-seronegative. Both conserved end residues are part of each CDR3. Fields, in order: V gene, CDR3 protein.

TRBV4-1 CASSQSPGSSIEQFF
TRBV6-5 CASTDGFYGYTF
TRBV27 CASSPGTSGYNEQFF
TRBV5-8 CASSPTGSGNQPQHF
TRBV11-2 CASSFPAGDGYTF
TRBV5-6 CASSFGLAGDTDTQYF
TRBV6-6 CASSYGGEAGNTIYF
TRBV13 CASSPRGYNEQFF
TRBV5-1 CASSLAGGGEKLFF
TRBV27 CASSLRRYTDTQYF
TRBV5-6 CASSLFRTSGRRAKNEQFF
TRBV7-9 CASSGTESTDTQYF